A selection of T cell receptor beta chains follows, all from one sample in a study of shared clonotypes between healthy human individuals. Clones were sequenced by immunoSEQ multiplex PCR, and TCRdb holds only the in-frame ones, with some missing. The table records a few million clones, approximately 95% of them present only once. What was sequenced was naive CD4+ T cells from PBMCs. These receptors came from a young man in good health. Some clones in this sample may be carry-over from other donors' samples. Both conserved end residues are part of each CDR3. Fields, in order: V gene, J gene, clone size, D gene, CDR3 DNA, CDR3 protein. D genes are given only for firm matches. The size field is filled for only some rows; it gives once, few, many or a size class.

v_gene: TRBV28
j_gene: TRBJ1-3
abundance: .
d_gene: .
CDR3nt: TGTGCCAGCAGTTTAATCTCTGGAAACACCATATATTTT
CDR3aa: CASSLISGNTIYF

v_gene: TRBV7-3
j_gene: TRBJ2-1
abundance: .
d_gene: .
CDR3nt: TGTGCCAGCAGCTTACTGGGGGAGAGGAGTAATGAGCAGTTCTTC
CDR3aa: CASSLLGERSNEQFF

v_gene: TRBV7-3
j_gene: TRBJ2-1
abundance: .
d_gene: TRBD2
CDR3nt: TGTGCCAGCAGCGTTACTAGCGGCGCCTACAATGAGCAGTTCTTC
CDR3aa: CASSVTSGAYNEQFF

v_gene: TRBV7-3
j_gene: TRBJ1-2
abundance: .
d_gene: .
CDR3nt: TGTGCCAGCAGCTTAACCAGGGAGGGGAACTATGGCTACACCTTC
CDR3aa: CASSLTREGNYGYTF

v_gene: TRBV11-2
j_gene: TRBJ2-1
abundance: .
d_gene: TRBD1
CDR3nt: TGTGCCAGCAGCCCAGGGGGCTACGGTGAGCAGTTCTTC
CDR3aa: CASSPGGYGEQFF

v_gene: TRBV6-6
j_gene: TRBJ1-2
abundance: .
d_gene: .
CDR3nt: TGTGCCAGCAGCCAAGCAGGGGAGCATCGGGGCTACACCTTC
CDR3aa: CASSQAGEHRGYTF

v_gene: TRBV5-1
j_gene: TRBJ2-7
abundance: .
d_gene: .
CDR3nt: TGCGCCAGCAGCTTGGGGTGGGACATCAACGACTGGGGGGAGCAGTACTTC
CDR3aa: CASSLGWDINDWGEQYF

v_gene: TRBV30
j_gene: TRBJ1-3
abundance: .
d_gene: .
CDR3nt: TGTGCCTGGAGTCCGGCTGGAAACACCATATATTTT
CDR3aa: CAWSPAGNTIYF

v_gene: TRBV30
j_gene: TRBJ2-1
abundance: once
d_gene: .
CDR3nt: TGTGCCTTGCACAGGGGAGGCTACAATGAGCAGTTCTTC
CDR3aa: CALHRGGYNEQFF

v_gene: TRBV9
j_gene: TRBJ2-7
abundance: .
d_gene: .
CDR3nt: TGTGCCAGCAGCGTGTCAAGGGGACCCTACGAGCAGTACTTC
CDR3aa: CASSVSRGPYEQYF

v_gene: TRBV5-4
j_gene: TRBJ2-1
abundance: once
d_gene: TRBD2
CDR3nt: TGTGCCAGCAGCTCGACTAGCGGGAGCATAGATGAGCAGTTCTTC
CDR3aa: CASSSTSGSIDEQFF

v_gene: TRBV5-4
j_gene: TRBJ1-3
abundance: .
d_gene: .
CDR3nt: TGTGCCAGCAGCACGCAAACGAACTCTGGAAACACCATATATTTT
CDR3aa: CASSTQTNSGNTIYF

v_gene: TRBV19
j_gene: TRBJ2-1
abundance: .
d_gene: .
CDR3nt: TGTGCCAGTAGTATGGTCGCCCGCCTCACAGAGAACTACAATGAGCAGTTCTTC
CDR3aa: CASSMVARLTENYNEQFF

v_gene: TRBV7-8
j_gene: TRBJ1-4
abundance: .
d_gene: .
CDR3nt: TGTGCCAGCAGCTCATCTGGGTATAATGAAAAACTGTTTTTT
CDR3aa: CASSSSGYNEKLFF

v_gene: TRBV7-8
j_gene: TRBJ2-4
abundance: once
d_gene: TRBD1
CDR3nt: TGTGCCAGCAGCTTGGGACAGGGGGAAAGAGCCAAAAACATTCAGTACTTC
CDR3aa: CASSLGQGERAKNIQYF

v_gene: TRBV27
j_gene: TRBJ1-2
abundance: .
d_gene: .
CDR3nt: TGTGCCAGCAGTTTAAGCAGGGACCTTAACTATGGCTACACCTTC
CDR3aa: CASSLSRDLNYGYTF

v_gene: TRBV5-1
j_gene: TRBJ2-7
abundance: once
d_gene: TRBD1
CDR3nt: TGCGCCAGCAGCCAACAGGGGGCGGACGAGCAGTACTTC
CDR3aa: CASSQQGADEQYF

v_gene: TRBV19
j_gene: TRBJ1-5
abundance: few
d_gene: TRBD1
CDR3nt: TGTGCCAGTAGTAGGGGACAGGGGGCAGGTCAGCCCCAGCATTTT
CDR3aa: CASSRGQGAGQPQHF

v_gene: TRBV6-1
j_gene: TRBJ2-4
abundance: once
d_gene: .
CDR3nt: TGTGCCAGCCTCGTAGCCCCTTTAGCCAAAAACATTCAGTACTTC
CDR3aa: CASLVAPLAKNIQYF

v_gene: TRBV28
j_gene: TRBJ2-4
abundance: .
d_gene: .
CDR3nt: TGTGCCAGCCTGGACACCGATAAAAACATTCAGTACTTC
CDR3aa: CASLDTDKNIQYF

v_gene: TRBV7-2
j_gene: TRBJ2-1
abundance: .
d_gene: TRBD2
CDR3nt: TGTGCCAGCAGCTTACTGCGGGAGTTGGGTGAGCAGTTCTTC
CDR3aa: CASSLLRELGEQFF

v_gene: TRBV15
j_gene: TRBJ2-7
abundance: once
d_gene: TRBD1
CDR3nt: TGTGCCACCAGCCCTTACGGGACAGGGGCCCGCGAGCAGTACTTC
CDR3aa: CATSPYGTGAREQYF

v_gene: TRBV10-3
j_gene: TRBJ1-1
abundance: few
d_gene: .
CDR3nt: TGTGCCATCAGTAGGGTGGCAGTGAACACTGAAGCTTTCTTT
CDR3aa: CAISRVAVNTEAFF

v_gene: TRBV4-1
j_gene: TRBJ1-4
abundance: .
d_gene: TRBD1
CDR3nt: TGCGCCAGCAGCCTTGGGACAGGGAATAAAAAACTGTTTTTT
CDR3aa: CASSLGTGNKKLFF

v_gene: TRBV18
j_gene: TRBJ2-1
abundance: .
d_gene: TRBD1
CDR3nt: TGTGCCAGCTCTCCCCCGGGACAGGAGACCTACAATGAGCAGTTCTTC
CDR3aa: CASSPPGQETYNEQFF

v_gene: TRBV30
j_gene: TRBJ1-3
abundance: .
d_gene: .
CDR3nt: TGTGCCTGGAGTTCCCGGGGAGGAACGGGAAACACCATATATTTT
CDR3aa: CAWSSRGGTGNTIYF

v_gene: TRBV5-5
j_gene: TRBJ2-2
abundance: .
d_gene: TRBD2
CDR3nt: TGTGCCAGCAGCTATATCCCGGGACTAGCGGGAGGGCCATCAGGGGAGCTGTTTTTT
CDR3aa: CASSYIPGLAGGPSGELFF

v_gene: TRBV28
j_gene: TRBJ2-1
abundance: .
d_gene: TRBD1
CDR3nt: TGTGCCAGCAGGGGACAGCGATACGAGGTGCAGTTCTTC
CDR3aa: CASRGQRYEVQFF

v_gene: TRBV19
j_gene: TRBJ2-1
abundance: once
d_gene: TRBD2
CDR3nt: TGTGCCAGTAGTCCCCAGCCGGGAGGGTCCTACAATGAGCAGTTCTTC
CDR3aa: CASSPQPGGSYNEQFF

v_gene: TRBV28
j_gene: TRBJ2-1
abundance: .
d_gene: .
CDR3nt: TGTGCCAGCACCCCAGCCCGTGGGGGTATCATTTATGTGCAGTTCTTC
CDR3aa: CASTPARGGIIYVQFF

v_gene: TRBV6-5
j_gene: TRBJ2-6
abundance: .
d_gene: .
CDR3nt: TGTGCCAGCAGTCCCCTGGCCACTGGGGCCAACGTCCTGACTTTC
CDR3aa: CASSPLATGANVLTF

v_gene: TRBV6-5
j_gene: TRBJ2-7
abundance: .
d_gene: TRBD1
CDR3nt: TGTGCCAGCAGTTCCCGGAGACAGGGCCTATCCTACGAGCAGTACTTC
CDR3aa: CASSSRRQGLSYEQYF

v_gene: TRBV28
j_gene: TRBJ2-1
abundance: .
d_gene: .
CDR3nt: TGTGGGAGCTGTAGAACCTACAATGAGCAGTTCTTC
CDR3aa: CGSCRTYNEQFF

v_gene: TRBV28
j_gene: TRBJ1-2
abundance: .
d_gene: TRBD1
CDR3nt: TGTGCCAGCAGTTCCTACGGGACAGGGAACTATGGCTACACCTTC
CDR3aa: CASSSYGTGNYGYTF

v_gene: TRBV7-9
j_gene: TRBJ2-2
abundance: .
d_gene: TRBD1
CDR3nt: TGTGCCAGCAGCCGGACAGGGGGAGTCACCGGGGAGCTGTTTTTT
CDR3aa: CASSRTGGVTGELFF

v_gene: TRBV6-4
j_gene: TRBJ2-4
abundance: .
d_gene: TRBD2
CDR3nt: TGTGCCAGCAGTGGATCCGGACTAGCGGGAGGGGCCTGGGCCAAAAACATTCAGTACTTC
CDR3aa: CASSGSGLAGGAWAKNIQYF

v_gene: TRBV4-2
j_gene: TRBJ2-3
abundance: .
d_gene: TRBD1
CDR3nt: TGTGCCAGCAGCCAACGAGGACAGGGAAGCACAGATACGCAGTATTTT
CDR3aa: CASSQRGQGSTDTQYF

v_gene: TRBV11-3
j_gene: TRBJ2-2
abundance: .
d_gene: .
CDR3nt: TGTGCCAGCAGCCCACAGTACACCGGGGAGCTGTTTTTT
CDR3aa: CASSPQYTGELFF

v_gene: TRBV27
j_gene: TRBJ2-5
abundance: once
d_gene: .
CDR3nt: TGTGCCAGCAGTTTATCCGTAGGGGCGCTGGGGACCCAGTACTTC
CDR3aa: CASSLSVGALGTQYF

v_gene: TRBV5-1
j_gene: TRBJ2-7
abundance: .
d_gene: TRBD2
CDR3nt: TGCGCCAGCAGCTCGGGAGGGTACGAGCAGTACTTC
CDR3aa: CASSSGGYEQYF

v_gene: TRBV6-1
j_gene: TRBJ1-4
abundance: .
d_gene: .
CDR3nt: TGTGCCAGCAGCCGCGACGGGGGAAAACTGTTTTTT
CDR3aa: CASSRDGGKLFF

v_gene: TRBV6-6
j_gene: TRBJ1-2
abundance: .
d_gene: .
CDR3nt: TGTGCCAGCAGTTACGGCGTCAGTTTCTATGGCTACACCTTC
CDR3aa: CASSYGVSFYGYTF

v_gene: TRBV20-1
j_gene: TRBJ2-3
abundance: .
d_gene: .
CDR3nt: TGCAGTGCTAGCACGGCGGATACGCAGTATTTT
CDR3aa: CSASTADTQYF

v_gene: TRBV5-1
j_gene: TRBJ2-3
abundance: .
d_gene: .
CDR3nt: TGCGCCAGCAGCTACCGGGGAGATACGCAGTATTTT
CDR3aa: CASSYRGDTQYF

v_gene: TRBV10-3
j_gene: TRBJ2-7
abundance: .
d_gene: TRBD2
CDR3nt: TGTGCCATCAGGGAAAGCGGGAACTCCTACGAGCAGTACTTC
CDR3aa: CAIRESGNSYEQYF